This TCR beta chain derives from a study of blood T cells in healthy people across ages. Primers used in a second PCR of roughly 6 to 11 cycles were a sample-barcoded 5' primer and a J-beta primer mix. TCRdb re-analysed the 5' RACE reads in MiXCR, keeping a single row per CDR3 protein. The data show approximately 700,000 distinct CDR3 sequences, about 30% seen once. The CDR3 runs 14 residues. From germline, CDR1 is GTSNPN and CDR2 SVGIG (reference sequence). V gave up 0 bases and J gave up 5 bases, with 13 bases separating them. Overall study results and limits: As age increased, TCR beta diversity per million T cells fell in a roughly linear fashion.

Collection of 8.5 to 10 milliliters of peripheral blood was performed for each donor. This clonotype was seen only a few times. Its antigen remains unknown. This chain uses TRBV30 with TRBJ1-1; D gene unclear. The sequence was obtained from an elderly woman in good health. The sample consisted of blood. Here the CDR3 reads CAWSVNNLGTEAFF. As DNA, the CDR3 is TGTGCCTGGAGTGTAAACAACCTGGGGACTGAAGCTTTCTTT.